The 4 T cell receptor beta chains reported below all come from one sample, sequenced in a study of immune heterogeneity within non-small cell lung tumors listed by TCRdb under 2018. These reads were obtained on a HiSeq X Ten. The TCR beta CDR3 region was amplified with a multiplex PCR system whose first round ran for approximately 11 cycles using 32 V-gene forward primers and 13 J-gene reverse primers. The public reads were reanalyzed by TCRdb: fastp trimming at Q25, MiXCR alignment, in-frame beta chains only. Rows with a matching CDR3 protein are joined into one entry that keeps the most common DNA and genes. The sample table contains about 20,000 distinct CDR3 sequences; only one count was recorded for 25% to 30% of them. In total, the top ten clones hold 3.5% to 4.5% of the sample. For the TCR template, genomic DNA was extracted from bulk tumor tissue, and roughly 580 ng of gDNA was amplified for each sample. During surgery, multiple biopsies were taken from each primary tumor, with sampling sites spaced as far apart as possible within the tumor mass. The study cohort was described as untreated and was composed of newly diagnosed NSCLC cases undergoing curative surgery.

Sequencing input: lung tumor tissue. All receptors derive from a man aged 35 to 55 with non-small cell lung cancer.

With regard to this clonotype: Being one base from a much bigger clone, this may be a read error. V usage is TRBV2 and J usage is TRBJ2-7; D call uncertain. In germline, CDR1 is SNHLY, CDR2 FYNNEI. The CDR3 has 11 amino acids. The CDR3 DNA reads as TGTCCCAGCAGTTCTTCCTACGAGCAGTACTTC. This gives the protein CPSSSSYEQYF.

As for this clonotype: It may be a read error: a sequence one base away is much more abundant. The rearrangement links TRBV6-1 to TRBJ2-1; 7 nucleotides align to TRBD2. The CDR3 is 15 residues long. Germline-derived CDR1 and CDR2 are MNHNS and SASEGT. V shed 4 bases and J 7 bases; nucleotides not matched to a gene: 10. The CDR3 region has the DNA TGTGCCAGCAGTGCCGGGAGGCACCCGGGGAATGAGCAGTTCTTC. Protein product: CASSAGRHPGNEQFF.

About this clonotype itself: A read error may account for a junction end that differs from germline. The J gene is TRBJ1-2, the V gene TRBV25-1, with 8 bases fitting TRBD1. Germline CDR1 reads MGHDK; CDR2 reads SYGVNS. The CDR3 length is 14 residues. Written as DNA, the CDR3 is TGTGACACCACTCCGGCAGGGGGCGACTATGGATACACCTTC. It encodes CDTTPAGGDYGYTF.

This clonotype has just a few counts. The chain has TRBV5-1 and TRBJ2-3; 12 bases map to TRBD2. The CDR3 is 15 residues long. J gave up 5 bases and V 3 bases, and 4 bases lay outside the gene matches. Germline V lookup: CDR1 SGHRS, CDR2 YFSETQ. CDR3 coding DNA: TGCGCCAGCAGCTCCCGACTAGCGGGGGAAGATACGCAGTATTTT. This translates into CASSSRLAGEDTQYF.